Here is one T cell receptor beta chain with its context. Its antigen is not identified. The CDR3 covers 17 residues. Germline CDR1 is KGHDR and CDR2 is SFDVKD. After removal of 3 bases from V and 1 base from J, the junction contained 4 bases not matched to a gene. This entry is derived from a study of T cell responses to AZD1222 COVID-19 vaccine. Findings and caveats of the study: Spike regions recognized by vaccine-associated CD4 TCRs spanned the protein, led by 160-218 and 743-854. The study found Spike-specific TCR breadth and depth rose after two AZD1222 doses. Baseline serostatus was positive in only a handful of AZD1222 recipients.

Assay: immunoSEQ multiplex PCR; the TCRdb copy retains only in-frame clones and omits some. The data contain about 84,000 clones, 80% to 90% of them seen just once; the ten biggest clones take up around 10%. The sequence derives from an adult who received the AZD1222 COVID-19 vaccine. Sequenced material: peripheral blood, taken 28 days after the second AZD1222 dose. J is TRBJ2-1 and V is TRBV24-1; 11 bases agree with TRBD2. The CDR3 nucleotides are TGTGCCACCAGTGATCTGACTAGCGGGACGTCCTACAATGAGCAGTTCTTC. Protein: CATSDLTSGTSYNEQFF.